This passage covers 27 T cell receptor beta chains from one sample sequenced in a study of blood T cell repertoires in COVID-19. The protocol was immunoSEQ multiplex PCR, while the TCRdb copy is restricted to in-frame clones and leaves out a portion. The table has about 87,000 clones, over 70% seen once. Material for sequencing was peripheral blood. The receptors were gathered from a woman aged 50 to 60 with acute or convalescent COVID-19.

The chain has TRBV11-2 and TRBJ2-5, with D perhaps TRBD2 (6 bases). CDR3 length equals 15 residues. The V gene's germline CDR1 is SGHAT and CDR2 FQNNGV. V was shortened by 7 bases and J by 2 bases, with 17 bases between the two germline ends. CDR3 loop: CASTWGTGRQETQYF. The CDR3 nucleotides read TGTGCCAGCACCTGGGGGACTGGTCGACAAGAGACCCAGTACTTC. The complete variable domain, with remaining parts taken from reference TRBV11-2 and TRBJ2-5, reads EAGVAQSPRYKIIEKRQSVAFWCNPISGHATLYWYQQILGQGPKLLIQFQNNGVVDDSQLPKDRFSAERLKGVDSTLKIQPAKLEDSAVYLCASTWGTGRQETQYFGPGTRLLVL.

V is TRBV19 and J is TRBJ2-1, with 9 bases aligning to TRBD2. V was clipped by 5 bases and J by 5 bases; unmatched bases: 7. Looked up from germline, CDR1 is LNHDA and CDR2 is SQIVND (reference sequence). The CDR3 contains 15 residues. The CDR3 bases are TGTGCCAGTAGTGTTAGCGGGGGAAATCACAATGAGCAGTTCTTC. Its protein product is CASSVSGGNHNEQFF. Full variable domain (rest looked up from reference TRBV19 and TRBJ2-1): DGGITQSPKYLFRKEGQNVTLSCEQNLNHDAMYWYRQDPGQGLRLIYYSQIVNDFQKGDIAEGYSVSREKKESFPLTVTSAQKNPTAFYLCASSVSGGNHNEQFFGPGTRLTVL.

V and J are TRBV5-1 and TRBJ2-1, with 10 bases aligning to TRBD2. CDR1 is SGHRS, CDR2 YFSETQ, per germline. The CDR3 runs 16 residues. V lost 4 bases, J lost 4 bases, and 8 bases stayed unmatched. CDR3 coding DNA: TGCGCCAGCAGCGACGGAGCTAGCGGGGGATACAATGAGCAGTTCTTC. This gives the protein CASSDGASGGYNEQFF.

The V and J genes are TRBV4-3 and TRBJ2-1; TRBD2 might be the D (5 bases). This CDR3 contains 18 residues. Germline assignment: CDR1 LGHNA and CDR2 YSLEER. With 3 bases removed from V and 4 bases from J, the gap between germline ends came to 22 bases. CDR3: CASSHLSTVGVGYNEQFF. CDR3 DNA sequence: TGCGCCAGCAGCCATCTCTCAACGGTCGGGGTAGGGTACAATGAGCAGTTCTTC.

This clone showed up just a few times. The V gene is TRBV4-2, the J gene TRBJ1-2; tentative D call: TRBD1 (6 bases). Germline V gene sequence: CDR1 LGHNA, CDR2 YNFKEQ. Trimming left V 0 bases short and J 2 bases short, with 7 bases between. The CDR3 loop spans 14 amino acids. The CDR3 DNA sequence: TGTGCCAGCAGCCAAGATGACAGGAACTATGGCTACACCTTC. Amino acids: CASSQDDRNYGYTF.

The chain is built from TRBV7-9 and TRBJ1-3, with a weak D call TRBD1 (6 bases). CDR3 length: 13 residues. CDR1 is SEHNR and CDR2 is FQNEAQ in the germline V gene (reference sequence). Between the trimmed V and J ends, which lost 5 bases and 8 bases, there was a span of 13 bases. DNA of the CDR3: TGTGCCAGCAGCCCACAGGGCAGCGACACCATATATTTT. Protein: CASSPQGSDTIYF. Looking up the rest from reference TRBV7-9 and TRBJ1-3 gives the full variable domain: DTGVSQNPRHKITKRGQNVTFRCDPISEHNRLYWYRQTLGQGPEFLTYFQNEAQLEKSRLLSDRFSAERPKGSFSTLEIQRTEQGDSAMYLCASSPQGSDTIYFGEGSWLTVV.

The chain employs TRBV19 and TRBJ2-7, with TRBD1 matching 9 bases. Germline loops: CDR1 LNHDA, CDR2 SQIVND (reference sequence). The CDR3 spans 15 residues. V shed 4 bases and J 6 bases; nucleotides not matched to a gene: 10. CDR3: CASSTVGQGGSEQYF. In DNA, the CDR3 is TGTGCCAGTAGTACAGTGGGACAGGGAGGAAGCGAGCAGTACTTC.

The rearrangement uses TRBV2 and TRBJ1-3; D is possibly TRBD1 (5 bases). V lost 4 bases and J 1 base, leaving 20 bases between the germline ends. Germline V gene lookup returns CDR1 SNHLY and CDR2 FYNNEI. The CDR3 is 18 amino acids. CDR3 sequence reads: CASSAQGGALSSGNTIYF. CDR3 DNA: TGTGCCAGCAGTGCCCAAGGAGGGGCCCTATCTTCTGGAAACACCATATATTTT. The entire variable domain, with the rest obtained from reference TRBV2 and TRBJ1-3, is as follows: EPEVTQTPSHQVTQMGQEVILRCVPISNHLYFYWYRQILGQKVEFLVSFYNNEISEKSEIFDDQFSVERPDGSNFTLKIRSTKLEDSAMYFCASSAQGGALSSGNTIYFGEGSWLTVV.

CDR3 coding DNA: TGTGCCAGCAGTACAGGGATTTACACTGAAGCTTTCTTT. Protein product: CASSTGIYTEAFF. The chain links TRBV12-3 or TRBV12-4 to TRBJ1-1; possibly TRBD1 for D (6 bases). This CDR3 has 13 residues. V was cut by 5 bases and J by 3 bases, with 10 bases left in between.

This clone was found a few times. This sequence joins TRBV28 and TRBJ1-2, with unresolved D. Trimming shortened V by 11 bases and J by 3 bases, and 10 bases separated the two germline ends. The germline CDR1 and CDR2 sequences are MDHEN and SYDVKM. CDR3 length: 11 residues. CDR3 DNA: TGTGCCTGTGTGCAGGACTATGGCTACACCTTC. This codes for CACVQDYGYTF.

The chain uses TRBV7-2 and TRBJ1-3; 11 bases line up with TRBD1. CDR3 length: 18 amino acids. V gave up 5 bases and J gave up 4 bases; unmatched junction bases: 13. CDR1 and CDR2 from the germline V gene are SGHTA and FQGNSA. The CDR3: CASSPQAGTGGYGNTIYF. The CDR3 region has the DNA TGTGCCAGCAGCCCACAAGCGGGGACAGGGGGTTACGGAAACACCATATATTTT.

This clone has only a few counts. The chain combines TRBV4-1 with TRBJ1-5; 7 bases are a match to TRBD1. V was pared by 4 bases and J by 7 bases, with 7 bases of the junction left unmatched. This CDR3 spans 14 amino acids. Germline V gene data show CDR1 as MGHRA and CDR2 as YSYEKL. CDR3 DNA: TGCGCCAGCAGCCCCGACAGGGTCGAACAGCCCCAGCATTTT. It yields the protein CASSPDRVEQPQHF.

The V call is TRBV12-3 or TRBV12-4, the J call TRBJ1-1; tentatively, D is TRBD1 (5 bases). This CDR3 is 13 amino acids long. Trimming cost V 5 bases and J 5 bases, with 12 bases left between them. CDR3 bases: TGTGCCAGCAGTACCGCAGGGTTGACTGAAGCTTTCTTT. Amino acid sequence: CASSTAGLTEAFF.

V is TRBV15 and J is TRBJ1-5, with TRBD1 as a possible D gene (5 bases). This CDR3 has 13 residues. V was shortened by 4 bases and J by 5 bases, with 9 bases between the two germline ends. Per the germline V gene, CDR1 is LNHNV and CDR2 is YYDKDF (reference sequence). This CDR3 is CATSKGDDQPQHF. The CDR3 region has the DNA TGTGCCACCAGCAAAGGGGATGATCAGCCCCAGCATTTT.

The V call is TRBV11-2, the J call TRBJ1-1; D is uncertain. This CDR3 region has 14 residues. V was clipped by 5 bases and J by 7 bases, with 17 bases between them. The V gene's germline CDR1 is SGHAT and CDR2 FQNNGV. CDR3 in amino acids: CASSILRRAREAFF. The DNA for the CDR3 is TGTGCCAGCAGCATCCTGCGTAGAGCCCGTGAAGCTTTCTTT. Full variable domain (remainder filled in from reference TRBV11-2 and TRBJ1-1): EAGVAQSPRYKIIEKRQSVAFWCNPISGHATLYWYQQILGQGPKLLIQFQNNGVVDDSQLPKDRFSAERLKGVDSTLKIQPAKLEDSAVYLCASSILRRAREAFFGQGTRLTVV.

A single count supports this clone. The gene calls are TRBV5-1 and TRBJ1-2; D perhaps matches TRBD1 (6 bases). This CDR3 is built from 14 residues. Germline CDR1 and CDR2: SGHRS and YFSETQ. Trimming took off 3 bases at V and 7 bases at J, with 16 bases between the two ends. The CDR3: CASSYGQGSGGYTF. CDR3 sequence (DNA): TGCGCCAGCAGCTACGGCCAGGGGAGCGGTGGCTACACCTTC.

This clone has more than one count but fewer than ten. The V and J genes are TRBV5-8 and TRBJ2-2, with D unclear. V was pared by 1 base and J by 4 bases, with 8 bases between. The CDR3 sequence is 14 residues long. Germline V lookup: CDR1 SGHTS, CDR2 YDEGEE. CDR3 nucleotide sequence: TGTGCCAGCAGCTTGAGGCTAGTCACCGGGGAGCTGTTTTTT. It specifies CASSLRLVTGELFF. Full variable domain (outside the CDR3, taken from reference TRBV5-8 and TRBJ2-2): EAGVTQSPTHLIKTRGQQATLRCSPISGHTSVYWYQQALGLGLQFLLWYDEGEERNRGNFPPRFSGRQFPNYSSELNVNALELEDSALYLCASSLRLVTGELFFGEGSRLTVL.

The chain has TRBV7-2 and TRBJ2-7; 11 bases map to TRBD2. The germline CDR1 and CDR2 sequences are SGHTA and FQGNSA. J gave up 4 bases and V 5 bases, and 7 bases lay outside the gene matches. CDR3 size: 15 residues. The CDR3 sequence is CASSPVAGGRYEQYF. Written as DNA, the CDR3 is TGTGCCAGCAGCCCCGTAGCGGGGGGGCGGTACGAGCAGTACTTC.

This chain joins TRBV5-4 and TRBJ1-2, with 7 nucleotides matching TRBD1. Losses at the gene ends were 4 bases for V and 4 bases for J; bases not matched to a gene: 10. The V gene's germline CDR1 is SGHNT and CDR2 YYREEE (reference sequence). This CDR3 has 15 amino acids. The CDR3 protein is CASSEGPTGVYGYTF. The CDR3 region has the DNA TGTGCCAGCAGCGAAGGCCCTACAGGGGTCTATGGCTACACCTTC.

This clone has just a few counts. The CDR3 loop is CASSPSGTYNEQFF. CDR3 DNA: TGTGCCAGCAGTCCGTCCGGGACCTACAATGAGCAGTTCTTC. The J gene is TRBJ2-1, the V gene TRBV7-6; perhaps TRBD2 as D (5 bases). Trimming pared 6 bases from V and 2 bases from J, leaving 11 bases between. The germline V gene has CDR1 SGHVS and CDR2 FNYEAQ. The CDR3 extends over 14 amino acids.

The chain joins TRBV5-6 to TRBJ2-7; 7 nucleotides line up with TRBD1. Germline assignment: CDR1 SGHDT and CDR2 YYEEEE. Trimming took 5 bases from V and 3 from J; bases not matched to a gene: 8. The CDR3 is 14 residues long. CDR3: CASSITGTDYEQYF. The CDR3, as DNA: TGTGCCAGCAGTATTACCGGGACAGACTACGAGCAGTACTTC.

This rearrangement joins TRBV7-8 to TRBJ2-2; 9 bases are shared with TRBD1. From germline, CDR1 is SGHVS and CDR2 FQNEAQ. V lost 6 bases and J lost 1; bases outside the gene matches: 3. This CDR3 region has 15 residues. The CDR3 loop is CASRRDRVNTGELFF. CDR3 bases: TGTGCCAGCAGGCGGGACAGGGTGAACACCGGGGAGCTGTTTTTT.

The chain is built from TRBV7-2 and TRBJ2-2, with 8 bases identical to TRBD1. The CDR3 contains 15 residues. Trimming removed 3 bases from V and 0 bases from J; junction bases left unmatched: 0. Germline V gene data show CDR1 as SGHTA and CDR2 as FQGNSA. CDR3 DNA sequence: TGTGCCAGCAGCTTGACAGGGGCGAACACCGGGGAGCTGTTTTTT. Translating gives CASSLTGANTGELFF.

The sample holds a few counts of this clone. The rearrangement links TRBV9 to TRBJ1-3; the D is unclear. This CDR3 has 15 amino acids. Germline values: CDR1 SGDLS, CDR2 YYNGEE. Trimming removed 0 bases at V and 0 bases at J, with 7 bases between. The CDR3 DNA follows: TGTGCCAGCAGCGTAGGAACTACCTCTGGAAACACCATATATTTT. This sequence encodes CASSVGTTSGNTIYF.

The chain is built from TRBV29-1 and TRBJ2-1; D might be TRBD1 (5 bases). V was trimmed by 7 bases and J by 7 bases, leaving 26 bases between them. This CDR3 has 16 amino acids. Germline CDR1 SQVTM, CDR2 ANQGSEA. The CDR3 spells CSAQLFSRDRSNEQFF. The CDR3 DNA reads TGCAGCGCCCAACTTTTTTCCCGTGACAGAAGTAATGAGCAGTTCTTC.

V and J are TRBV7-2 and TRBJ1-5; no definite D call. Between the trimmed V and J ends, which lost 4 bases and 2 bases, there was a span of 9 bases. This CDR3 spans 14 amino acids. Germline CDR1 is SGHTA and CDR2 is FQGNSA. This chain's CDR3 is CASSSRGGNQPQHF. CDR3 nucleotide sequence: TGTGCCAGCAGCTCCCGGGGAGGCAATCAGCCCCAGCATTTT.

The chain employs TRBV3-1 (or the pseudogene TRBV3-2) and TRBJ1-1; no definite D call. CDR1 is LGHDT and CDR2 is YNNKEL in the germline V gene (reference sequence). There are 13 residues in the CDR3. Trimming pared 5 bases from V and 0 bases from J, leaving 7 bases between. The CDR3 spells CASSETVNTEAFF. CDR3 sequence (DNA): TGTGCCAGCAGCGAAACAGTGAACACTGAAGCTTTCTTT.